This entry lists 3 T cell receptor beta chains sequenced from one sample in a study of cytomegalovirus exposure and HLA in healthy donors. Primers for the PCR totalled 60 Vbeta and 13 Jbeta. Sequenced by immunoSEQ multiplex PCR; TCRdb stores in-frame clones only, minus some. The sample lists some 110,000 clones, 79% occurring once. The sample consisted of PBMCs. The receptor set was obtained from a woman aged 18-29 years in good health and CMV-seropositive.

Worth noting for this clone: One end of the junction fails to match germline, which may point to a read error. The chain uses TRBV7-9 and TRBJ1-1, with no clear D. The germline CDR1 and CDR2 sequences are SEHNR and FQNEAQ (reference sequence). This CDR3 has 12 residues. This CDR3 is CSSSFRGTEAFF. CDR3 bases: TGTTCCAGCAGCTTCCGGGGAACTGAAGCTTTCTTT.

The J gene is TRBJ2-7, the V gene TRBV5-1, with TRBD2 identical over 7 bases. Germline V gene lookup returns CDR1 SGHRS and CDR2 YFSETQ. CDR3 length: 15 residues. Trimming took 1 base from V and 5 from J; bases not matched to a gene: 9. CDR3 bases: TGCGCCAGCAGCTTGTTCGCGGGAGTGAAGAACGAGCAGTACTTC. Translated: CASSLFAGVKNEQYF.

This clone was seen more than once but under ten times. This chain links TRBV2 with TRBJ1-1; D gene unclear. Germline V lookup: CDR1 SNHLY, CDR2 FYNNEI. V shed 2 bases and J shed 0 bases, with 4 bases lying between them. This CDR3 is 13 amino acids long. CDR3 coding DNA: TGTGCCAGCAGTGAACAGGTGAACACTGAAGCTTTCTTT. Translated, it gives CASSEQVNTEAFF.